The rows below give T cell receptor beta chains drawn from one sample of a study of blood T cell repertoires in COVID-19. TCRdb keeps only in-frame clones here, not all; method: immunoSEQ multiplex PCR. The sample has about 210,000 clones, around 86% seen once. Sequencing was done on a sample of PBMCs or T cells enriched from blood (not recorded which). These receptors all stem from a woman aged 50 to 60 with acute COVID-19. Both conserved end residues are part of each CDR3. Each record gives: CDR3 length, clone size, J gene, D gene, V gene, CDR3 DNA, CDR3 protein. The D gene is left open where the match is weak. A row's size may be missing; if present it is once, few, many or a size class.

17	.	TRBJ2-2	.	TRBV7-9	TGTGCCAGCAGCTTACCCCCCGTAGGCAAGGACATCGGGGAGCTGTTTTTT	CASSLPPVGKDIGELFF
14	.	TRBJ1-1	.	TRBV10-3	TGTGCCATCAGTAGGGAGGACCCGAGCACTGAAGCTTTCTTT	CAISREDPSTEAFF
12	few	TRBJ1-2	.	TRBV12-5	TGTGCTAGTGGTTTCGACAGAGGTGGCTACACCTTC	CASGFDRGGYTF
15	.	TRBJ1-5	.	TRBV18	TGTGCCAGCTCACCGAGTTACGGGGTGGAAGAGCCCCAGCATTTT	CASSPSYGVEEPQHF
15	.	TRBJ2-5	TRBD2	TRBV6-2/TRBV6-3	TGTGCCAGCAGTTACCCGCTAGCGGGAGGAGAGACCCAGTACTTC	CASSYPLAGGETQYF
15	.	TRBJ1-6	TRBD1	TRBV28	TGTGCCAGCAGTACCCCCGGGACAGGGGTTTCACCCCTCCACTTT	CASSTPGTGVSPLHF
15	.	TRBJ2-1	TRBD1	TRBV10-3	TGTGCCATCAGTGCCAGACAGGGGACGTACAATGAGCAGTTCTTC	CAISARQGTYNEQFF
15	.	TRBJ2-7	TRBD1	TRBV6-1	TGTGCCAGCAGTGAATCGGCAGGGGGTGCCTACGAGCAGTACTTC	CASSESAGGAYEQYF
15	.	TRBJ1-1	.	TRBV18	TGTGCCAGCTCACCAGGGGGGGTACAGTTGACTGAAGCTTTCTTT	CASSPGGVQLTEAFF
15	.	TRBJ1-4	TRBD1	TRBV7-9	TGTGCCAGCACCTCCGAGTCCCCAGGGGGTGAAAAACTGTTTTTT	CASTSESPGGEKLFF
15	many	TRBJ1-5	TRBD1	TRBV2	TGTGCCAGCATGTCGGGACAGGGGGCTAATCAGCCCCAGCATTTT	CASMSGQGANQPQHF
17	.	TRBJ2-1	TRBD1	TRBV27	TGTGCCAGCAGTGTAGGACAGGGGGTCCACATTTACAATGAGCAGTTCTTC	CASSVGQGVHIYNEQFF
16	.	TRBJ1-6	TRBD1	TRBV5-1	TGCGCCAGCAGTTTAGGTGGGACAGGGGATAATTCACCCCTCCACTTT	CASSLGGTGDNSPLHF
13	.	TRBJ2-7	.	TRBV11-2	TGTGCCAGCAGCTTTGTGGGGAGTCACGAGCAGTACTTC	CASSFVGSHEQYF
14	.	TRBJ2-3	TRBD2	TRBV7-9	TGTGCCAGCAGCTTGACTAGCGGTAAAGATACGCAGTATTTT	CASSLTSGKDTQYF
17	.	TRBJ2-3	TRBD2	TRBV15	TGTGCCACCAGCAGAGCCGGCTTCTTAGCGGGGGCAGATACGCAGTATTTT	CATSRAGFLAGADTQYF
16	.	TRBJ2-7	.	TRBV25-1	TGTGCCAGCAGTGACCTCGGACAGACCCTCCGATACGAGCAGTACTTC	CASSDLGQTLRYEQYF
15	.	TRBJ2-7	.	TRBV4-1	TGCGCCAGCAGCCGGGACGTCGGACAGCTCTACGAGCAGTACTTC	CASSRDVGQLYEQYF
13	.	TRBJ1-4	.	TRBV12-3/TRBV12-4	TGTGCCAGCAGTTTGGGAGGGGCCGAAAAACTGTTTTTT	CASSLGGAEKLFF
14	.	TRBJ2-7	.	TRBV27	TGTGCCAGCGCACCTGTGACTAGGATCTACGAGCAGTACTTC	CASAPVTRIYEQYF
12	.	TRBJ1-6	.	TRBV7-9	TGTGCCAGCAGTATGGGGAGTTCACCCCTCCACTTT	CASSMGSSPLHF
17	few	TRBJ2-6	TRBD2	TRBV7-3	TGTGCCAGCAGCTTCGGGGGGAGCCTCCCTGGGGCCAACGTCCTGACTTTC	CASSFGGSLPGANVLTF
19	.	TRBJ2-1	TRBD2	TRBV6-2/TRBV6-3	TGTGCCAGCAGTTACTCTCTAGCGGGGGTCAAATACTCCTACAATGAGCAGTTCTTC	CASSYSLAGVKYSYNEQFF
15	once	TRBJ2-6	.	TRBV6-5	TGTGCCAGCAGATCAGGGGCAGCTGGGGCCAACGTCCTGACTTTC	CASRSGAAGANVLTF
14	.	TRBJ2-5	.	TRBV28	TGTGCCAGCAGCTCCCGACAGGTGGGGGAGACCCAGTACTTC	CASSSRQVGETQYF
13	.	TRBJ1-2	TRBD1	TRBV18	TGTGCCAGCTCACGGGACAGGGAAGGTATATACACCTTC	CASSRDREGIYTF
16	.	TRBJ2-5	TRBD2	TRBV11-3	TGTGCCAGCAGCCACGGACTAGCGGAGCGGGAAGAGACCCAGTACTTC	CASSHGLAEREETQYF
13	.	TRBJ2-5	TRBD1	TRBV18	TGTGCCAGCTCACGGGACAGGGTCGAGACCCAGTACTTC	CASSRDRVETQYF
17	.	TRBJ2-1	TRBD2	TRBV4-2	TGTGCCAGCAGCCCCCAAAGGCTAGCGGGAGGGTTGAATGAGCAGTTCTTC	CASSPQRLAGGLNEQFF
16	.	TRBJ2-1	TRBD2	TRBV7-3	TGTGCCAGCAGCCTATCCCCTAGCGGGACCTCAAATGAGCAGTTCTTC	CASSLSPSGTSNEQFF
14	.	TRBJ1-4	.	TRBV15	TGTGCCACCAGCAGAGATCGGGAGGGGTTGGGACTGTTTTTT	CATSRDREGLGLFF
14	.	TRBJ1-2	TRBD1	TRBV7-2	TGTGCCAGCACCCACCCGACAGGGGCATTAGGCTACACCTTC	CASTHPTGALGYTF
14	.	TRBJ2-3	TRBD2	TRBV5-1	TGCGCCAGCAGCCTTAGCGGGAGCACAGATACGCAGTATTTT	CASSLSGSTDTQYF
13	.	TRBJ1-2	.	TRBV5-1	TGCGCCAGCAGCTCGACAGTAAATTATGGCTACACCTTC	CASSSTVNYGYTF
15	.	TRBJ1-6	.	TRBV30	TGTGCCTGGAGCGAGACTGGTTCCTATAATTCACCCCTCCACTTT	CAWSETGSYNSPLHF
14	.	TRBJ2-7	.	TRBV18	TGTGCCAGCTCACGTGCGGGACAGACCTACGAGCAGTACTTC	CASSRAGQTYEQYF
15	.	TRBJ2-7	TRBD2	TRBV19	TGTGCCAGTAGTACGGCGGGGGGAACCTCCTACGAGCAGTACTTC	CASSTAGGTSYEQYF
17	.	TRBJ2-7	.	TRBV7-2	TGTGCCAGCAGCTTAGGATTAGCGGTGGCAGTTAACTACGAGCAGTACTTC	CASSLGLAVAVNYEQYF
14	.	TRBJ2-3	.	TRBV7-3	TGTGCCAGCAGCATAACGTCTCCCCCAGATACGCAGTATTTT	CASSITSPPDTQYF
18	.	TRBJ1-1	TRBD1	TRBV18	TGTGCCAGCTCACCAGGAAACAGGGGCCGGTTAGTGAACACTGAAGCTTTCTTT	CASSPGNRGRLVNTEAFF
13	.	TRBJ2-7	.	TRBV7-2	TGTGCCAGCAGCTTACGGTACAGGACCGAGCAGTACTTC	CASSLRYRTEQYF
14	once	TRBJ2-7	TRBD1	TRBV27	TGTGCCAGCAGTTTATCAAGGACAGGGGACGAGCAGTACTTC	CASSLSRTGDEQYF
13	.	TRBJ1-2	TRBD1	TRBV3-1/TRBV3-2	TGTGCCAGCAGCCAGGTACCAACAGGGGGAGGCACCTTC	CASSQVPTGGGTF
13	.	TRBJ1-6	.	TRBV4-3	TGCGCCAGCAGCCAAGAGGGGCTAGGGCCCCTCCACTTT	CASSQEGLGPLHF
13	.	TRBJ1-2	.	TRBV12-3/TRBV12-4	TGTGCCAGCAGTTTAGGGGCTGCATATGGCTACACCTTC	CASSLGAAYGYTF
13	.	TRBJ2-1	.	TRBV20-1	TGCAGTGCTAGTGGGCAGTTATACAATGAGCAGTTCTTC	CSASGQLYNEQFF
15	.	TRBJ2-5	TRBD1	TRBV19	TGTGCCAGTAGTTCAGACAGGGGCTCGTCGGAGACCCAGTACTTC	CASSSDRGSSETQYF
14	.	TRBJ1-2	TRBD1	TRBV25-1	TGTGCCAGCAGCCGACCAGACAGGGAATATGGCTACACCTTC	CASSRPDREYGYTF